Included here is one T cell receptor (beta chain) sequence, with context. This clonotype turned up a few times. Its antigen remains undetermined. No clone much larger than this one lies a single base away; base qualities are absent. Reads for this sample came from an Illumina HiSeq 1500. The public reads were quality trimmed at Q25 with fastp and then assembled into clones with MiXCR by TCRdb, keeping productive beta chains. For every CDR3 protein sequence, its rows merge into one entry that carries the most common genes and DNA. For this sample the table gives about 890,000 distinct CDR3 sequences, of which about 33% were detected only once. The ten largest clones take up around an eighth of the sample. V lost 7 bases and J lost 0 bases, and the count of bases not matched to a germline gene is 12. Per the germline V gene (reference sequence), LNHDA is the CDR1 and SQIVND is the CDR2. Including cysteine and phenylalanine, the CDR3 has 17 amino acids. The sequence is cut down to CDR3 DNA, 51 bases in frame from base 1.

This specimen comes from a study of T cell repertoires in cytomegalovirus infection (dated by TCRdb to between 2017 and 2020). Regarding the complete study: Alongside well-studied HLA-B-restricted epitopes, the peptide stimulations were aimed at recently identified HLA-C-restricted CMV epitopes, whose presentation resists viral immunomodulation. Because public TCR beta signatures pointed to carriage of CMV infection together with the matching HLA type, the HLA type of each donor mattered for the analysis. The research as a whole found: The ex vivo response was dominated by HLA-C-restricted CMV-specific TCR beta clonotypes, and the single most frequent clonotype in two of eight donors was supplied by these HLA-C-restricted clonotypes. In both this cohort and an independent approximately 400-donor cohort, the cumulative frequency of public TCR beta family members distinguished carriers of CMV infection plus the relevant HLA type.

The sample's treatment or condition label, in plain terms: in vitro stimulation with specific CMV peptide epitopes to enrich CMV-specific T cells. This sequence originates from a human donor in good health (CMV status not recorded). Some clones in this sample may be carry-over from other donors' samples. The rearranged chain carries TRBV19 and TRBJ1-5; 7 central bases correspond to TRBD1. Sequenced here: cultured CD8+ T cells from PBMCs, sampled from culture after CMV antigen stimulation. The DNA sequence is as follows: TGTGCCAGTAATGCGGGACAGCCTCATTATAGCAATCAGCCCCAGCATTTT. This yields the protein CASNAGQPHYSNQPQHF.